These 22 T cell receptor beta chains came from one sample sequenced in a study of cytomegalovirus exposure and HLA in healthy donors. PCR was performed using 60 Vbeta and 13 Jbeta primers. The method was immunoSEQ multiplex PCR; TCRdb's version includes in-frame clones alone and lacks a portion of them. This sample has about 110,000 clones; 73% occur once, and the top ten carry roughly 8%. Sequenced sample: PBMCs. All receptors derive from a man aged 35-49 years in good health and CMV-seronegative.

The chain carries TRBV7-9 and TRBJ1-1; D gene uncertain. V was cut by 5 bases and J by 7 bases, with 11 bases left in between. Germline loops: CDR1 SEHNR, CDR2 FQNEAQ (reference sequence). CDR3 size: 12 residues. Here the CDR3 reads CASSRRECEAFF. CDR3 nucleotide sequence: TGTGCCAGCAGCCGAAGGGAGTGTGAAGCTTTCTTT. The full variable domain, with the rest looked up from reference TRBV7-9 and TRBJ1-1, is DTGVSQNPRHKITKRGQNVTFRCDPISEHNRLYWYRQTLGQGPEFLTYFQNEAQLEKSRLLSDRFSAERPKGSFSTLEIQRTEQGDSAMYLCASSRRECEAFFGQGTRLTVV.

In this sample, this clone turned up once. The V call is TRBV18, the J call TRBJ1-1; the match to TRBD1 covers 9 bases. The CDR3 is 14 residues long. Looked up from germline, CDR1 is KGHSH and CDR2 is LQKENI. Germline trimming cut 3 bases from V and 7 bases from J; bases unmatched to any gene: 6. CDR3: CASSPPGQGGEAFF. The CDR3 DNA is TGTGCCAGCTCACCCCCGGGACAGGGTGGTGAAGCTTTCTTT.

V and J are TRBV19 and TRBJ1-1; tentatively, D is TRBD1 (5 bases). CDR1 and CDR2 (germline): LNHDA, SQIVND (reference sequence). The CDR3 length is 13 residues. V was pared by 5 bases and J by 2 bases, with 9 bases between. CDR3 sequence: CASSLDRNTEAFF. CDR3 in DNA: TGTGCCAGTAGTCTTGACAGAAACACTGAAGCTTTCTTT.

The V and J genes are TRBV5-1 and TRBJ2-7; the match to TRBD1 covers 10 bases. V was pared by 0 bases and J by 6 bases, with 6 bases of the junction left unmatched. Germline CDR1 and CDR2: SGHRS and YFSETQ. The CDR3 extends over 15 amino acids. The CDR3 sequence: CASSLDGQGEGEQYF. The CDR3 DNA reads as TGCGCCAGCAGCTTGGACGGACAGGGGGAAGGCGAGCAGTACTTC.

J is TRBJ1-2 and V is TRBV28, with a possible D match to TRBD1 (5 bases). The germline V gene has CDR1 MDHEN and CDR2 SYDVKM. The CDR3 has 12 amino acids. The V end lost 8 bases, the J end lost 11 bases, and 18 bases lay between the germline ends. The chain's CDR3 is CASSLWGSLYTF. CDR3 DNA sequence: TGTGCCAGCTCCCTTTGGGGCAGCCTTTACACCTTC.

This clone was counted only a few times. The chain joins TRBV15 to TRBJ1-6; 9 nucleotides agree with TRBD1. The J segment lost 7 bases and the V segment lost 5 bases, leaving 6 bases of the junction unmatched. Germline values: CDR1 LNHNV, CDR2 YYDKDF (reference sequence). This CDR3 has 15 amino acids. The CDR3 reads CATSPSGTGNSPLHF. Written as DNA, the CDR3 is TGTGCCACCAGCCCCTCAGGGACAGGGAATTCACCCCTCCACTTT.

The table lists this clone with a few counts. The chain is built from TRBV11-1 and TRBJ2-7, with 9 nucleotides matching TRBD2. The trim removed 1 base at V and 1 base at J, leaving 8 bases unmatched. Germline-derived CDR1 and CDR2 are SGHAT and FQDESV (reference sequence). The CDR3 has 17 residues. In nucleotides, the CDR3 is TGTGCCAGCAGCTTAGGGCTAGCGGGGCCCGTGTCCTACGAGCAGTACTTC. Translation: CASSLGLAGPVSYEQYF.

The CDR3 loop reads CASSVTGTGDPEQYF. The DNA of the CDR3 is TGTGCCAGCAGCGTTACTGGGACAGGGGATCCCGAGCAGTACTTC. The V and J genes are TRBV9 and TRBJ2-7; 10 bases are a match to TRBD1. CDR1 is SGDLS and CDR2 is YYNGEE in the germline V gene. V trimming: 2 bases; J trimming: 6 bases; junction bases outside the gene matches: 8. The CDR3 extends over 15 amino acids.

The J gene is TRBJ2-1, the V gene TRBV4-2; 7 bases are a match to TRBD1. Germline CDR1 is LGHNA and CDR2 is YNFKEQ. Trimming at V came to 4 bases and at J to 7 bases, leaving 4 bases not matched to a gene. The CDR3 contains 13 residues. The CDR3 reads CASSPTGLNEQFF. The CDR3 nucleotides are TGTGCCAGCAGCCCGACAGGGCTGAATGAGCAGTTCTTC.

This clone was seen only once. The gene calls are TRBV4-3 and TRBJ1-1; TRBD1 agrees at 7 bases. V trimming: 0 bases; J trimming: 3 bases; junction bases outside the gene matches: 7. Germline V gene lookup returns CDR1 LGHNA and CDR2 YSLEER. The length of the CDR3 is 16 residues. The CDR3 protein is CASSQDRLGQDTEAFF. CDR3 in DNA: TGCGCCAGCAGCCAAGATCGTCTCGGACAGGACACTGAAGCTTTCTTT.

The chain couples TRBV6-1 to TRBJ2-5, with TRBD1 as a possible D gene (5 bases). The germline V and J ends were trimmed by 2 bases and 5 bases, with 12 bases remaining between them. The CDR3 sequence is 14 residues long. CDR1 is MNHNS, CDR2 SASEGT, per germline. The CDR3 DNA follows: TGTGCCAGCAGTGAATGGGGCTTCGGGGAGACCCAGTACTTC. It encodes CASSEWGFGETQYF.

This clone appeared a few times. The chain uses TRBV9 and TRBJ2-3; TRBD2 matches at 7 bases. CDR3 size: 18 residues. The trim removed 4 bases at V and 0 bases at J, leaving 14 bases unmatched. Germline lookup yields CDR1 SGDLS and CDR2 YYNGEE. Here the CDR3 reads CASSPRPHWGGSTDTQYF. CDR3 bases: TGTGCCAGCAGCCCACGCCCCCATTGGGGGGGAAGCACAGATACGCAGTATTTT.

In this sample, this clone turned up once. The chain carries TRBV28 and TRBJ1-1; 12 bases fit TRBD1. CDR3 size: 19 residues. Germline V gives CDR1 MDHEN, CDR2 SYDVKM. J lost 1 base, V lost 8 bases, and 17 bases had no gene match. The DNA of the CDR3 is TGTGCCAGCCCCCCGGGACAGGGGGCTTATGGGCGCAGGAACACTGAAGCTTTCTTT. This encodes CASPPGQGAYGRRNTEAFF. Supplemented by reference TRBV28 and TRBJ1-1, the full variable domain reads DVKVTQSSRYLVKRTGEKVFLECVQDMDHENMFWYRQDPGLGLRLIYFSYDVKMKEKGDIPEGYSVSREKKERFSLILESASTNQTSMYLCASPPGQGAYGRRNTEAFFGQGTRLTVV.

The chain carries TRBV5-6 and TRBJ2-1, with 8 nucleotides matching TRBD1. This CDR3 has 12 residues. V shed 4 bases and J 12 bases; nucleotides not matched to a gene: 6. CDR1 SGHDT and CDR2 YYEEEE come from the germline V gene. CDR3 in DNA: TGTGCCAGCAGCCCGGAGGACAGGGCGCAGTTCTTC. Translated: CASSPEDRAQFF.

The chain is built from TRBV19 and TRBJ1-3; D perhaps matches TRBD1 (6 bases). Per germline, CDR1 LNHDA and CDR2 SQIVND (reference sequence). This CDR3 has 15 amino acids. The V and J ends lost 6 bases and 0 bases respectively, with 12 bases between them. In DNA form, the CDR3 reads TGTGCCAGTAGGGACAGTTCAACCTCTGGAAACACCATATATTTT. It specifies CASRDSSTSGNTIYF.

CDR3 nucleotide sequence: TGTGCCAGTAGTCTGAAGTTAGCGGTGGGGGGCTACGAGCAGTACTTC. Amino acids: CASSLKLAVGGYEQYF. This rearrangement joins TRBV19 to TRBJ2-7; D may be TRBD2 (6 bases). Trimming stripped 5 bases from V and 3 bases from J, with 20 bases between. Germline V gives CDR1 LNHDA, CDR2 SQIVND (reference sequence). The CDR3 consists of 16 residues.

The chain's CDR3 is CASSPGAETQYF. DNA for the CDR3: TGTGCCAGCTCACCAGGGGCGGAGACCCAGTACTTC. This chain uses TRBV18 with TRBJ2-5, with D tentatively TRBD1 (5 bases). The CDR3 runs to 12 residues. Between the trimmed V and J ends, which lost 2 bases and 5 bases, there was a span of 6 bases. Germline V gene data show CDR1 as KGHSH and CDR2 as LQKENI.

Concerning this clone itself: One end of the junction does not line up with germline, which may come from a read error. The gene calls are TRBV7-7 and TRBJ2-3, with D tentatively TRBD1 (6 bases). The CDR3 covers 14 residues. From germline, CDR1 is SSHAT and CDR2 FNYEAQ (reference sequence). This chain's CDR3 is CASSSTGRTDTQYF. CDR3 nucleotides: TGTGCTAGCAGCTCCACAGGGCGCACAGATACGCAGTATTTT.

Points on this clone: Different DNA sequences within this sample yield the same CDR3. V usage is TRBV6-6 and J usage is TRBJ2-7, with D possibly matching TRBD2 (5 bases). Germline CDR1 MNHNY, CDR2 SVGAGI (reference sequence). Trimming shortened V by 6 bases and J by 1 base, and 16 bases separated the two germline ends. This CDR3 has 15 residues. The CDR3 bases are TGTGCCAGCAGACCGTCCCGGGGTACATCCTACGAGCAGTACTTC. Protein product: CASRPSRGTSYEQYF.

In its sample, this clone was seen once. J is TRBJ2-7 and V is TRBV7-9; TRBD2 agrees at 13 bases. The CDR3 is 17 residues long. Unmatched junction bases numbered 9, after V lost 5 bases and J lost 2 bases. CDR1 and CDR2 (germline): SEHNR, FQNEAQ (reference sequence). The CDR3 region is CASSPMGLAGIAYEQYF. The DNA of the CDR3 is TGTGCCAGCAGCCCTATGGGACTAGCGGGGATAGCCTACGAGCAGTACTTC.

V is TRBV29-1 and J is TRBJ2-5, with D perhaps matching TRBD2 (6 bases). Near its end, the DNA agrees better with TRBJ2-7, so the J call may be wrong. Germline lookup yields CDR1 SQVTM and CDR2 ANQGSEA. The CDR3 extends over 13 amino acids. CDR3 sequence: CSGGGISSYEQYF. In nucleotides, the CDR3 is TGCAGCGGTGGGGGGATAAGCTCCTACGAGCAGTACTTC.

The V gene is TRBV11-2, the J gene TRBJ1-4; D is perhaps TRBD1 (6 bases). The length of the CDR3 is 14 residues. The germline V and J ends were trimmed by 5 bases and 6 bases, with 13 bases remaining between them. CDR1 is SGHAT, CDR2 FQNNGV, per germline. The CDR3 nucleotides read TGTGCCAGCAGCATGAACAGGGTAGATGAAAAACTGTTTTTT. This translates into CASSMNRVDEKLFF. The full variable domain, its missing parts supplied by reference TRBV11-2 and TRBJ1-4, is EAGVAQSPRYKIIEKRQSVAFWCNPISGHATLYWYQQILGQGPKLLIQFQNNGVVDDSQLPKDRFSAERLKGVDSTLKIQPAKLEDSAVYLCASSMNRVDEKLFFGSGTQLSVL.